This T cell receptor (beta chain) was profiled in a study of T-cell memory formation after mild COVID-19. The CDR3 runs to 15 residues. Germline V lookup: CDR1 LGHNA, CDR2 YSLEER. The V end lost 5 bases, the J end lost 2 bases, and 15 bases lay between the germline ends. From the 5' RACE reads, TCRdb called clonotypes with MiXCR, one entry per CDR3 protein. The table includes around 390,000 distinct CDR3 sequences, approximately 16% detected once. The sample comprised PBMCs or a T cell subset sorted from them (not recorded which). V gene TRBV4-3 combines with J gene TRBJ1-2; D ambiguous. The sequence was collected from a man between 18 and 35 years old who had mild COVID-19 (a few samples of this study predate the infection). Cell type and time point are not known. The DNA for the CDR3 is TGCGCCAGCAGCTCAAGTATCGGCGGGAACTATGGCTACACCTTC. Translating gives CASSSSIGGNYGYTF.